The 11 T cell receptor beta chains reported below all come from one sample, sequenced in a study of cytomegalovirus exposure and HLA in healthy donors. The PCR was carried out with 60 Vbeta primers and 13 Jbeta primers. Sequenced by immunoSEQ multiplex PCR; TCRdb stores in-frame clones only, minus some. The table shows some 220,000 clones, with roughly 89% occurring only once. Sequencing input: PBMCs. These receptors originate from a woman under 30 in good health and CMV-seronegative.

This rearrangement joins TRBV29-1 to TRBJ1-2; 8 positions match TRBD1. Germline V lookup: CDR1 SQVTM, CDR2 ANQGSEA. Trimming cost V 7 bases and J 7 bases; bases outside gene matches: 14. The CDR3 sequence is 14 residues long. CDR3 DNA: TGCAGCGATCGAGCAGGGGGCGTATGGGGTGGCTACACCTTC. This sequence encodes CSDRAGGVWGGYTF.

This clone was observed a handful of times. This chain's CDR3 is CASSPTLAGGHEQFF. The CDR3 region has the DNA TGTGCCAGCAGCCCGACCCTAGCGGGAGGACATGAGCAGTTCTTC. This chain links TRBV9 with TRBJ2-1; 11 bases map to TRBD2. Germline-derived CDR1 and CDR2 are SGDLS and YYNGEE. The CDR3 consists of 15 residues. The junction had 8 bases not matched to a gene; V was cut back by 4 bases and J by 8 bases.

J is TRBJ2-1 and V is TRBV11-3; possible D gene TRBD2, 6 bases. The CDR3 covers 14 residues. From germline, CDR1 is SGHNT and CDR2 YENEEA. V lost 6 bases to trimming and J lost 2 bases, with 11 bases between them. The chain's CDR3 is CASRGPGAYNEQFF. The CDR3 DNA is TGTGCCAGCAGGGGCCCGGGAGCCTACAATGAGCAGTTCTTC.

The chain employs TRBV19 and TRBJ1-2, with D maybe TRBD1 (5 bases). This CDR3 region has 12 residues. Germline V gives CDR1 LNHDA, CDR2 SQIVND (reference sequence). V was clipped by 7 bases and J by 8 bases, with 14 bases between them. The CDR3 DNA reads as TGTGCCAGTATAGACAGACTTCGGGGCTACACCTTC. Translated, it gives CASIDRLRGYTF.

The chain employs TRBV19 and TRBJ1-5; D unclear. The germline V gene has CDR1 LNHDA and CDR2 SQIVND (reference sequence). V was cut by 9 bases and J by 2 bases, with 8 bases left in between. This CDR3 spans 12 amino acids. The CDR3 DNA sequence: TGTGCCAGCGACACAGGCAATCAGCCCCAGCATTTT. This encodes CASDTGNQPQHF.

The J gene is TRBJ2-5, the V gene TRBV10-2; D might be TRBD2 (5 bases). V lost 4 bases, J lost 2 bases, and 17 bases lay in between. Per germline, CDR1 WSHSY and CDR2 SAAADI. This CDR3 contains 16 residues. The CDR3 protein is CASSVVEGVPQETQYF. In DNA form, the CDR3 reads TGCGCCAGCAGTGTGGTCGAGGGAGTACCACAAGAGACCCAGTACTTC.

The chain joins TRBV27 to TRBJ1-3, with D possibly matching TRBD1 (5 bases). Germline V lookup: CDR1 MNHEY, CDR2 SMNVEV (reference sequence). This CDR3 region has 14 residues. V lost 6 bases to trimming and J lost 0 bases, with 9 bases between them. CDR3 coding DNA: TGTGCCAGCAGGGAGGGGATCTCTGGAAACACCATATATTTT. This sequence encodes CASREGISGNTIYF.

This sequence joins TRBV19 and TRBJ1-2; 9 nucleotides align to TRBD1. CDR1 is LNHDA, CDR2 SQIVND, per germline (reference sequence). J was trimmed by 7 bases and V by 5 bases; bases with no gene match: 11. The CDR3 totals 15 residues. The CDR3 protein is CASSLPGQGPVGYTF. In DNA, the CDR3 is TGTGCCAGTAGTCTCCCGGGACAGGGTCCCGTTGGCTACACCTTC.

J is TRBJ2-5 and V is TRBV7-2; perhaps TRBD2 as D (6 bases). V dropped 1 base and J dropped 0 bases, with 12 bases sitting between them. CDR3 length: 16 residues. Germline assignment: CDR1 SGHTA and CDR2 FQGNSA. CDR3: CASSLGVSGHQETQYF. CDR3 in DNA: TGTGCCAGCAGCTTAGGTGTTAGCGGACACCAAGAGACCCAGTACTTC.

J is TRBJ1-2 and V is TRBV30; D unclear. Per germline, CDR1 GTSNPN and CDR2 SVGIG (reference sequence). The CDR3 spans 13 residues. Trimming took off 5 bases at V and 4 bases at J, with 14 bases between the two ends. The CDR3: CAWGRQVAYGYTF. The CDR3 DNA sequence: TGTGCCTGGGGTAGACAAGTGGCCTATGGCTACACCTTC. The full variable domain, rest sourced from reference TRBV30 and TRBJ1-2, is SQTIHQWPATLVQPVGSPLSLECTVEGTSNPNLYWYRQAAGRGLQLLFYSVGIGQISSEVPQNLSASRPQDRQFILSSKKLLLSDSGFYLCAWGRQVAYGYTFGSGTRLTVV.

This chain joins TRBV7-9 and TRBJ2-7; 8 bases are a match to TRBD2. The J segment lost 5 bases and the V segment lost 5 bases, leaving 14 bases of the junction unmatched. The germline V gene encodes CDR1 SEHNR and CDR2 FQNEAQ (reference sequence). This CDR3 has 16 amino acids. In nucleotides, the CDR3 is TGTGCCAGCAGCCGACGTGGCGGAGCGGGAGAGAACGAGCAGTACTTC. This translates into CASSRRGGAGENEQYF.